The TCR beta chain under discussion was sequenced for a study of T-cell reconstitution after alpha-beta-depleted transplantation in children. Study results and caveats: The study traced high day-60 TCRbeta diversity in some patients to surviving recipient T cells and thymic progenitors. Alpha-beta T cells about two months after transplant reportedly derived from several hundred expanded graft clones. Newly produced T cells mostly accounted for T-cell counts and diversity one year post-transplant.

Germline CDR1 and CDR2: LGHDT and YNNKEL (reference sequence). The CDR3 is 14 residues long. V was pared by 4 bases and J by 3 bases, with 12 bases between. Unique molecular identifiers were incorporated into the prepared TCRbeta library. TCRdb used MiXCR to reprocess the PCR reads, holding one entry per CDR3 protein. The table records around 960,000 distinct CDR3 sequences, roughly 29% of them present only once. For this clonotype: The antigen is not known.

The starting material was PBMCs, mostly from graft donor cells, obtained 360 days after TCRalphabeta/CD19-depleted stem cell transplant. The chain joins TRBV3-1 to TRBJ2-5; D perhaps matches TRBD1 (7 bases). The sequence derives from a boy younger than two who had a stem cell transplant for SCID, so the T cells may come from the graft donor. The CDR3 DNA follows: TGTGCCAGCAGCCCGCGGGACAGTGAAGAGACCCAGTACTTC. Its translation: CASSPRDSEETQYF.